Here is one T cell receptor (beta chain) with its context. The antigen remains undetermined. The TCR cDNA carried a universal primer site and UMIs from 5'RACE template switching. Using its own MiXCR run on the 5' RACE reads, TCRdb lists one record per CDR3 protein. Of roughly 240,000 distinct CDR3 sequences in the sample, roughly 6.2% were seen once. This sample was taken from a study of T cells after yellow fever vaccination. Study results and limitations: In FACS-sorted repertoires, abundant clonotypes from the bulk population could appear as contaminants. Most clones from primary vaccination were detected again post-booster (around 95% CD4, more than 85% CD8). It was a small share of clonotypes that appeared in both CD4 and CD8 compartments.

This CDR3 is 15 amino acids long. V was clipped by 6 bases and J by 3 bases, with 14 bases between them. This specimen was CD4+ T cells sorted from PBMCs, taken on the day of the yellow fever booster vaccination. The chain carries TRBV12-3 or TRBV12-4 and TRBJ2-2, with D tentatively TRBD1 (5 bases). This sequence originates from a young man who received the YFV17D yellow fever vaccine. CDR3 region: CASRPQTGDTGELFF. In DNA form, the CDR3 reads TGTGCCAGCAGACCCCAAACAGGCGACACCGGGGAGCTGTTTTTT.